This T cell receptor beta chain came from a study of cytomegalovirus exposure and HLA in healthy donors. The germline V and J ends were trimmed by 4 bases and 7 bases, with 5 bases remaining between them. Germline values: CDR1 SGDLS, CDR2 YYNGEE. The CDR3 length is 11 residues. Primers for the PCR totalled 60 Vbeta and 13 Jbeta. The protocol was immunoSEQ multiplex PCR, while the TCRdb copy is restricted to in-frame clones and leaves out a portion. Among 100,000 to 150,000 clones listed, nearly 85% were seen once. The J gene is TRBJ2-2, the V gene TRBV9; D remains ambiguous. The receptor was isolated from a boy aged 5-17 years in good health and CMV-seronegative. Sequencing used PBMCs. The CDR3 loop reads CASSYGGELFF. CDR3 nucleotides: TGTGCCAGCAGCTACGGCGGGGAGCTGTTTTTT.